The 11 T cell receptor beta chains presented below share a single source sample, sequenced in a study of blood T cell repertoires in COVID-19. Sequencing was performed with immunoSEQ multiplex PCR; in TCRdb, only in-frame clones are kept and a portion is missing. Of 40,000 to 45,000 clones in the sample, roughly 70% were seen once. Sample: peripheral blood. The receptors shown here come from an older man with acute or convalescent COVID-19.

The chain links TRBV9 to TRBJ1-1, with D unclear. Trimming left V 0 bases short and J 5 bases short, with 11 bases between. Germline values: CDR1 SGDLS, CDR2 YYNGEE. The CDR3 runs to 14 residues. The CDR3 spells CASSVEAGWTEAFF. CDR3 bases: TGTGCCAGCAGCGTAGAAGCAGGTTGGACTGAAGCTTTCTTT.

This clone was seen more than once but under ten times. The chain is built from TRBV11-2 and TRBJ2-7; the D gene is possibly TRBD2 (7 bases). CDR1 SGHAT and CDR2 FQNNGV come from the germline V gene. The V end was cut by 8 bases, the J end by 5 bases, with 22 bases between. CDR3 length: 15 amino acids. CDR3 protein: CASLRTGGAIHEQYF. For the CDR3, the DNA is TGTGCCAGCCTGCGGACTGGGGGGGCCATTCACGAGCAGTACTTC.

This clone turned up a few times. The rearrangement joins TRBV7-6 to TRBJ2-2; D uncertain. Trimming took off 5 bases at V and 1 base at J, with 14 bases between the two ends. CDR3 size: 16 residues. Per the germline V gene, CDR1 is SGHVS and CDR2 is FNYEAQ. CDR3 DNA: TGTGCCAGCAGCCAAGAGACTTCTCTGAACACCGGGGAGCTGTTTTTT. This gives the protein CASSQETSLNTGELFF. Variable domain in full (rest from reference TRBV7-6 and TRBJ2-2): GAGVSQSPRYKVTKRGQDVALRCDPISGHVSLYWYRQALGQGPEFLTYFNYEAQQDKSGLPNDRFSAERPEGSISTLTIQRTEQRDSAMYRCASSQETSLNTGELFFGEGSRLTVL.

This clone was observed once. This chain uses TRBV5-4 with TRBJ1-1; D gene ambiguous. V dropped 2 bases and J dropped 1 base, with 9 bases sitting between them. The germline gives CDR1 SGHNT, CDR2 YYREEE (reference sequence). The CDR3 has 14 residues. In nucleotides, the CDR3 is TGTGCCAGCAGCTTTCAGGTTGAGAACACTGAAGCTTTCTTT. Translated: CASSFQVENTEAFF.

This clone was seen more than once but under ten times. The chain joins TRBV30 to TRBJ2-5, with TRBD2 matching over 10 bases. Germline V gene data show CDR1 as GTSNPN and CDR2 as SVGIG (reference sequence). CDR3 length equals 16 residues. The J segment lost 0 bases and the V segment lost 1 base, leaving 5 bases of the junction unmatched. CDR3 DNA sequence: TGTGCCTGGAGTGGGGCTAGCGGGGGACACCAAGAGACCCAGTACTTC. Its translation is CAWSGASGGHQETQYF.

This clone was seen a few times. The chain uses TRBV2 and TRBJ1-1; the D gene is possibly TRBD1 (5 bases). The V and J ends lost 2 bases and 3 bases respectively, with 13 bases between them. This CDR3 spans 15 amino acids. Germline loops: CDR1 SNHLY, CDR2 FYNNEI. The CDR3 reads CASSEWGGMDTEAFF. CDR3 coding DNA: TGTGCCAGCAGTGAATGGGGCGGGATGGACACTGAAGCTTTCTTT. Filled out from reference TRBV2 and TRBJ1-1, the complete variable domain reads EPEVTQTPSHQVTQMGQEVILRCVPISNHLYFYWYRQILGQKVEFLVSFYNNEISEKSEIFDDQFSVERPDGSNFTLKIRSTKLEDSAMYFCASSEWGGMDTEAFFGQGTRLTVV.

V gene TRBV3-1 (or the pseudogene TRBV3-2) combines with J gene TRBJ2-5; 11 bases map to TRBD1. This CDR3 is 15 amino acids long. V lost 1 base and J lost 4; bases outside the gene matches: 2. CDR1 and CDR2 (germline): LGHDT, YNNKEL (reference sequence). The CDR3: CASSQGGQGVETQYF. The CDR3 DNA reads as TGTGCCAGCAGCCAAGGGGGACAGGGGGTAGAGACCCAGTACTTC.

V usage is TRBV28 and J usage is TRBJ1-1; D is uncertain. From germline, CDR1 is MDHEN and CDR2 SYDVKM. The V end was cut by 7 bases, the J end by 0 bases, with 6 bases between. The CDR3 length is 12 residues. In nucleotides, the CDR3 is TGTGCCAGCATCCGTCTGAACACTGAAGCTTTCTTT. Its translation: CASIRLNTEAFF.

The V and J genes are TRBV19 and TRBJ2-2, with TRBD1 matching 8 bases. The V gene's germline CDR1 is LNHDA and CDR2 SQIVND (reference sequence). V dropped 4 bases and J dropped 6; count of bases not matched to a gene: 13. The CDR3 contains 17 residues. CDR3 protein: CASSTSFGQGAPGELFF. The CDR3 nucleotides read TGTGCCAGTAGTACGAGCTTTGGGCAGGGGGCGCCCGGGGAGCTGTTTTTT.

This clone showed up just a few times. This rearrangement joins TRBV30 to TRBJ2-5; 7 bases are a match to TRBD1. CDR1 GTSNPN and CDR2 SVGIG come from the germline V gene (reference sequence). This CDR3 has 13 residues. After removal of 2 bases from V and 4 bases from J, the junction contained 4 bases not matched to a gene. The CDR3 protein is CAWSTGDRETQYF. CDR3 bases: TGTGCCTGGAGTACAGGGGACCGAGAGACCCAGTACTTC.

The chain recombines TRBV11-2 with TRBJ2-1; D unresolved. This CDR3 comprises 12 residues. V was cut by 5 bases and J by 8 bases, with 10 bases left in between. The germline gives CDR1 SGHAT, CDR2 FQNNGV. CDR3 sequence: CASSTGWHEQFF. As DNA, the CDR3 is TGTGCCAGCAGCACCGGGTGGCATGAGCAGTTCTTC.